This entry lists 3 T cell receptor beta chains sequenced from one sample in a study of CD8 T cells in ankylosing spondylitis. TCRdb reprocessed the 5' RACE reads via MiXCR and lists one record per CDR3 protein. This table has 200,000 to 250,000 distinct CDR3 sequences, roughly a tenth appearing once. The sequenced sample was blood, either unsorted or a sorted T cell fraction (not recorded which). The receptors originated from a male donor with ankylosing spondylitis or in good health (not recorded which).

The chain joins TRBV5-1 to TRBJ2-7; 12 positions agree with TRBD1. Unmatched junction bases numbered 12, after V lost 4 bases and J lost 4 bases. The CDR3 loop spans 17 amino acids. The germline CDR1 and CDR2 sequences are SGHRS and YFSETQ. CDR3 bases: TGCGCCAGCAGCCCTGCCCCCGGGACAGGGGGCTTGTACGAGCAGTACTTC. Translation: CASSPAPGTGGLYEQYF.

This chain links TRBV5-6 with TRBJ2-2; maybe TRBD1 (7 bases). The germline CDR1 and CDR2 sequences are SGHDT and YYEEEE. Trimming took off 4 bases at V and 1 base at J, with 11 bases between the two ends. This CDR3 region has 15 residues. CDR3 in DNA: TGTGCCAGCAGCCCGGGGGACAGGAACACCGGGGAGCTGTTTTTT. Amino acids: CASSPGDRNTGELFF. Full variable domain (remainder filled in from reference TRBV5-6 and TRBJ2-2): DAGVTQSPTHLIKTRGQQVTLRCSPKSGHDTVSWYQQALGQGPQFIFQYYEEEERQRGNFPDRFSGHQFPNYSSELNVNALLLGDSALYLCASSPGDRNTGELFFGEGSRLTVL.

This clonotype was recorded a few times. The J gene is TRBJ1-2, the V gene TRBV5-1; D not resolved. The germline V gene has CDR1 SGHRS and CDR2 YFSETQ. Trimming left V 2 bases short and J 6 bases short, with 11 bases between. The CDR3 consists of 13 residues. CDR3 DNA sequence: TGCGCCAGCAGCTTAAGGGATGGCGATGGCTACACCTTC. This codes for CASSLRDGDGYTF.